This T cell receptor beta chain stems from a study of CD8 T cells in Susac syndrome. Turning to the study itself: Of the sequenced Susac syndrome patients, six had active disease and 8 or 9 were in remission.

TEMRA cells were FACS-enriched, with CD8+ and CD4+ T cells isolated negatively. The RNA, about 0.45 to 1 ug, was put through reverse transcription using random hexamers. The amplification used immunoSEQ multiplex PCR on TCR beta CDR3; it spanned 54 Vbeta and 13 Jbeta. Each CDR3 protein gets one entry after TCRdb re-called the immunoSEQ multiplex PCR reads with MiXCR. In the table there are some 110,000 distinct CDR3 sequences, 96% of which are singletons. This TCR was sampled from a human donor with Susac syndrome. The sample consisted of CD4+ T cells from PBMCs.

The CDR3 here is CATSWGITSTEAFF. CDR3 bases: TGTGCCACCTCCTGGGGCATCACTTCCACTGAAGCTTTCTTT. This chain connects TRBV30 to TRBJ1-1; the D gene is possibly TRBD1 (5 bases). Looked up from germline, CDR1 is GTSNPN and CDR2 is SVGIG (reference sequence). V was clipped by 8 bases and J by 4 bases, with 20 bases between them. This CDR3 has 14 residues.